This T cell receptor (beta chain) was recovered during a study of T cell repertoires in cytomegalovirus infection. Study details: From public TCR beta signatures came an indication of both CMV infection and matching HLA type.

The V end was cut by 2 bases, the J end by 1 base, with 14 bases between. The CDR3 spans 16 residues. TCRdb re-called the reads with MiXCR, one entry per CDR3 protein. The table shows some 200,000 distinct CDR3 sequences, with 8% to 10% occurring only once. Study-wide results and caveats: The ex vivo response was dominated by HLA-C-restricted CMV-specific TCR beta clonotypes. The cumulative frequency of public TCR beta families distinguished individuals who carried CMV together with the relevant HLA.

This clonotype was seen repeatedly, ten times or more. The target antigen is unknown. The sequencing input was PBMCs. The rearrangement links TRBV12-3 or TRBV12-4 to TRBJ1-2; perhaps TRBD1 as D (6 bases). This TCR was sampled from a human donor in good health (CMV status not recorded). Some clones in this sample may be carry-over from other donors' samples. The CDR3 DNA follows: TGTGCCAGCAGTTTAAGGTCAGGGGCGCTTAACTATGGCTACACCTTC. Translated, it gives CASSLRSGALNYGYTF.